Following are 24 T cell receptor beta chains from one sample sequenced in a study of technical replicates of blood from a few donors. Method: immunoSEQ multiplex PCR; TCRdb's copy keeps in-frame clones and lacks some. Here the sample spans tens of thousands of clones, 85% to 95% being singletons. Sequenced: T cells isolated from PBMCs. These receptors were taken from a human donor in good health.

The chain employs TRBV6-1 and TRBJ1-1, with D unresolved. Germline assignment: CDR1 MNHNS and CDR2 SASEGT. The length of the CDR3 is 11 residues. The V end lost 6 bases, the J end lost 2 bases, and 4 bases lay between the germline ends. DNA of the CDR3: TGTGCCAGCAGGCGAAACACTGAAGCTTTCTTT. Protein product: CASRRNTEAFF.

The chain has TRBV11-3 and TRBJ2-7, with 10 nucleotides matching TRBD2. The CDR3 consists of 15 residues. CDR1 SGHNT and CDR2 YENEEA come from the germline V gene. Trimming at V came to 5 bases and at J to 0 bases, leaving 4 bases not matched to a gene. This chain's CDR3 is CASSVSSGSSYEQYF. The CDR3 nucleotides are TGTGCCAGCAGCGTATCTAGCGGGAGCTCCTACGAGCAGTACTTC.

The chain employs TRBV18 and TRBJ2-3, with D maybe TRBD1 (6 bases). The CDR3 runs to 15 residues. V gave up 2 bases and J gave up 2 bases, with 11 bases separating them. The germline CDR1 and CDR2 sequences are KGHSH and LQKENI. The CDR3 DNA sequence: TGTGCCAGCTCACCATCAACAGGGACCACAGATACGCAGTATTTT. This gives the protein CASSPSTGTTDTQYF. Using reference TRBV18 and TRBJ2-3 for the parts outside the CDR3, the full variable domain is NAGVMQNPRHLVRRRGQEARLRCSPMKGHSHVYWYRQLPEEGLKFMVYLQKENIIDESGMPKERFSAEFPKEGPSILRIQQVVRGDSAAYFCASSPSTGTTDTQYFGPGTRLTVL.

The chain uses TRBV25-1 and TRBJ2-7; TRBD1 matches at 10 bases. Germline V lookup: CDR1 MGHDK, CDR2 SYGVNS. V trimming: 4 bases; J trimming: 10 bases; junction bases outside the gene matches: 4. The CDR3 covers 12 residues. The CDR3 nucleotides are TGTGCCAGCAGTGCCGGGACAGGGGATCAGTACTTC. This gives the protein CASSAGTGDQYF.

The V call is TRBV4-1, the J call TRBJ2-2; D gene ambiguous. This CDR3 has 13 residues. The V end was cut by 4 bases, the J end by 6 bases, with 9 bases between. Germline V lookup: CDR1 MGHRA, CDR2 YSYEKL. The CDR3 bases are TGCGCCAGCAGCCCTAATCTGTCCGGGGAGCTGTTTTTT. Translation gives CASSPNLSGELFF.

The chain is built from TRBV5-1 and TRBJ2-7; 7 bases line up with TRBD1. Unmatched junction bases numbered 6, after V lost 0 bases and J lost 0 bases. The V gene's germline CDR1 is SGHRS and CDR2 YFSETQ. CDR3 length equals 16 residues. The CDR3 loop is CASSLGGGQYSYEQYF. The CDR3 coding sequence is TGCGCCAGCAGCTTGGGAGGGGGACAGTACTCCTACGAGCAGTACTTC.

The chain has TRBV25-1 and TRBJ2-5; D unresolved. The germline CDR1 and CDR2 sequences are MGHDK and SYGVNS. The CDR3 length is 13 residues. With 4 bases removed from V and 1 base from J, the gap between germline ends came to 7 bases. The CDR3 DNA reads as TGTGCCAGCAGTGGTCGGAGCCAAGAGACCCAGTACTTC. Its protein product is CASSGRSQETQYF.

This chain uses TRBV7-9 with TRBJ2-1; maybe TRBD2 (6 bases). V lost 3 bases and J 0 bases, leaving 15 bases between the germline ends. Germline CDR1 is SEHNR and CDR2 is FQNEAQ (reference sequence). The CDR3 has 17 amino acids. CDR3 in DNA: TGTGCCAGCAGCTTGGCGCGGGACGCCAGCTCCTACAATGAGCAGTTCTTC. This translates into CASSLARDASSYNEQFF.

CDR3 bases: TGTGCCAGCAGTTTAGGGGGGAGAGACTACGAGCAGTACTTC. This codes for CASSLGGRDYEQYF. This rearrangement joins TRBV27 to TRBJ2-7, with D tentatively TRBD2 (6 bases). Germline V gives CDR1 MNHEY, CDR2 SMNVEV (reference sequence). This CDR3 is 14 amino acids long. V gave up 2 bases and J gave up 3 bases, with 11 bases separating them.

J is TRBJ1-1 and V is TRBV30; unclear D gene. The germline V gene encodes CDR1 GTSNPN and CDR2 SVGIG (reference sequence). There are 17 residues in the CDR3. Trimming stripped 0 bases from V and 6 bases from J, with 23 bases between. The CDR3 region has the DNA TGTGCCTGGAGTGTACCCCCCATGCCCCACGGTTACTCTGAAGCTTTCTTT. Encoded protein: CAWSVPPMPHGYSEAFF.

The CDR3 reads CASSREFNQPQHF. CDR3 bases: TGTGCCAGCAGCCGAGAGTTCAATCAGCCCCAGCATTTT. V and J are TRBV6-4 and TRBJ1-5; D is uncertain. In germline, CDR1 is MRHNA, CDR2 SNTAGT. CDR3 size: 13 residues. V lost 6 bases to trimming and J lost 3 bases, with 9 bases between them.

The chain has TRBV11-3 and TRBJ2-1, with TRBD2 matching over 7 bases. From germline, CDR1 is SGHNT and CDR2 YENEEA. V lost 2 bases, J lost 5 bases, and 15 bases stayed unmatched. This CDR3 is 18 amino acids long. This CDR3 is CASSLRRGILGLHNEQFF. The CDR3 DNA follows: TGTGCCAGCAGCTTAAGGCGGGGGATTCTGGGACTCCACAATGAGCAGTTCTTC.

This chain links TRBV6-5 with TRBJ1-1, with 8 bases that match TRBD1. CDR3 length: 15 amino acids. Trimming removed 6 bases from V and 5 bases from J; junction bases left unmatched: 11. Germline-derived CDR1 and CDR2 are MNHEY and SVGAGI. The CDR3 sequence: CASRGQGAGLTEAFF. In nucleotides, the CDR3 is TGTGCCAGCAGGGGCCAGGGGGCAGGCTTAACTGAAGCTTTCTTT.

This rearrangement joins TRBV5-1 to TRBJ2-2; D unresolved. This CDR3 has 14 amino acids. The V gene's germline CDR1 is SGHRS and CDR2 YFSETQ. Trimming shortened V by 5 bases and J by 2 bases, and 10 bases separated the two germline ends. The CDR3 here is CASREQPNTGELFF. The CDR3, as DNA: TGCGCCAGCAGGGAACAGCCTAACACCGGGGAGCTGTTTTTT.

The genes are TRBV5-1 and TRBJ2-5; the match to TRBD2 covers 11 bases. V lost 4 bases and J lost 4; bases outside the gene matches: 15. Looked up from germline, CDR1 is SGHRS and CDR2 is YFSETQ. This CDR3 region has 18 residues. This CDR3 is CASSPLFLAGGMGETQYF. The CDR3 DNA reads as TGCGCCAGCAGCCCCTTGTTCCTAGCGGGAGGTATGGGAGAGACCCAGTACTTC.

The table lists this clone with a count of one. The chain has TRBV5-4 and TRBJ1-4; D remains ambiguous. V was trimmed by 1 base and J by 3 bases, leaving 7 bases between them. The CDR3 loop spans 14 amino acids. Germline CDR1 is SGHNT and CDR2 is YYREEE (reference sequence). The CDR3 DNA follows: TGTGCCAGCAGCTTGAACAGAGCTAATGAAAAACTGTTTTTT. It specifies CASSLNRANEKLFF.

The rearrangement links TRBV4-1 to TRBJ2-5; 8 bases agree with TRBD1. Germline loops: CDR1 MGHRA, CDR2 YSYEKL. This CDR3 has 14 residues. V trimming: 4 bases; J trimming: 2 bases; junction bases outside the gene matches: 3. The CDR3 nucleotides are TGCGCCAGCAGCCGAGGACAGGGACAAGAGACCCAGTACTTC. Encoded protein: CASSRGQGQETQYF.

The V gene is TRBV28, the J gene TRBJ2-1; D uncertain. This CDR3 has 15 residues. V lost 7 bases and J 0 bases, leaving 13 bases between the germline ends. From germline, CDR1 is MDHEN and CDR2 SYDVKM. The CDR3 sequence is CASTAGLSSYNEQFF. The CDR3 DNA follows: TGTGCCAGCACGGCAGGCCTTAGCTCCTACAATGAGCAGTTCTTC.

The V gene is TRBV7-9, the J gene TRBJ2-3; a possible D gene is TRBD2 (6 bases). Trimming stripped 1 base from V and 2 bases from J, with 7 bases between. This CDR3 spans 14 amino acids. Germline CDR1 is SEHNR and CDR2 is FQNEAQ (reference sequence). CDR3 bases: TGTGCCAGCAGCTTAGAGGGACTCACAGATACGCAGTATTTT. This encodes CASSLEGLTDTQYF.

The CDR3 sequence: CASSRQGDTEAFF. For the CDR3, the DNA is TGTGCCAGCAGCAGACAGGGGGACACTGAAGCTTTCTTT. The chain uses TRBV5-6 and TRBJ1-1, with 9 bases aligning to TRBD1. The CDR3 totals 13 residues. The V and J ends lost 4 bases and 3 bases, in that order; junction bases with no gene match: 1. Germline V gene sequence: CDR1 SGHDT, CDR2 YYEEEE. Full variable domain (rest looked up from reference TRBV5-6 and TRBJ1-1): DAGVTQSPTHLIKTRGQQVTLRCSPKSGHDTVSWYQQALGQGPQFIFQYYEEEERQRGNFPDRFSGHQFPNYSSELNVNALLLGDSALYLCASSRQGDTEAFFGQGTRLTVV.

Only a few counts were recorded for this clone. The chain has TRBV7-9 and TRBJ1-1; D is unresolved. V was cut by 1 base and J by 3 bases, with 6 bases left in between. Germline-derived CDR1 and CDR2 are SEHNR and FQNEAQ (reference sequence). CDR3 length: 13 amino acids. The CDR3 DNA reads TGTGCCAGCAGCTTAGACGGAGACACTGAAGCTTTCTTT. This codes for CASSLDGDTEAFF.

The chain employs TRBV28 and TRBJ2-1; 8 bases line up with TRBD2. The junction had 18 bases not matched to a gene; V was cut back by 5 bases and J by 6 bases. Per the germline V gene, CDR1 is MDHEN and CDR2 is SYDVKM. This CDR3 is built from 18 residues. CDR3 nucleotides: TGTGCCAGCAGTCCACGATTTTTAGTTGCGGGAGGTTTCAATGAGCAGTTCTTC. This gives the protein CASSPRFLVAGGFNEQFF.

V usage is TRBV19 and J usage is TRBJ2-7, with D perhaps TRBD1 (5 bases). The CDR3 loop spans 13 amino acids. The V end was cut by 7 bases, the J end by 6 bases, with 16 bases between. In germline, CDR1 is LNHDA, CDR2 SQIVND (reference sequence). The CDR3 DNA reads as TGTGCCAGTACCCTCGACAGAACGGGCGAGCAGTACTTC. It specifies CASTLDRTGEQYF.

J is TRBJ1-4 and V is TRBV9; TRBD1 matches 10 bases. V was clipped by 3 bases and J by 5 bases; unmatched bases: 7. The CDR3 is 16 amino acids. The germline V gene has CDR1 SGDLS and CDR2 YYNGEE. The CDR3 coding sequence is TGTGCCAGCAGCGCCGGGGGACAGGGGCTGAATGAAAAACTGTTTTTT. It yields the protein CASSAGGQGLNEKLFF.